This section outlines one T cell receptor beta chain sequence together with its context. The antigen is undetermined. Sequencing used immunoSEQ multiplex PCR; TCRdb keeps in-frame clones, though not all of them. Of about 15,000 clones in the sample, under 90% were seen once. The data are from a study of T cell clones after liver transplantation. About the research overall: TCRbeta sequencing after a pre-transplant mixed lymphocyte reaction identified graft-donor-reactive clones, later tracked in post-transplant blood. Until 12-24 months post-transplant, subjects got standard immunosuppression and no induction. General observations from the study: Circulating graft-donor-reactive CD4 TCRbeta sequences fell significantly post-transplant in 5 of 8 subjects.

The V gene's germline CDR1 is SGHRS and CDR2 YFSETQ. V shed 5 bases and J shed 6 bases, with 15 bases lying between them. The CDR3 is made up of 14 amino acids. The clonotype comes from a human patient who received a liver transplant. Some T cells may be transferred from the graft donor. Sequencing was performed on CD8+ T cells from blood, taken approximately 4 years after liver transplant. The V gene is TRBV5-1, the J gene TRBJ2-1, with D tentatively TRBD2 (6 bases). The CDR3 protein is CASSSSVGRNEQFF. The DNA of the CDR3 is TGCGCCAGCAGTTCTAGCGTAGGTCGCAATGAGCAGTTCTTC.